This T cell receptor beta chain emerged from a study of T-cell reconstitution after alpha-beta-depleted transplantation in children. Study results and caveats: Approximately two months post-transplant, alpha-beta T cells reportedly originated from several hundred expanded graft clones. After one year, T-cell counts and TCRbeta diversity mostly came from new T cells.

This clonotype was seen at least ten times. The antigen is undetermined. Unmatched junction bases numbered 2, after V lost 4 bases and J lost 0 bases. The CDR3 sequence is 15 residues long. The V gene's germline CDR1 is SGHRS and CDR2 YFSETQ. Unique molecular identifiers were incorporated during preparation of the TCRbeta library. TCRdb ran MiXCR on the PCR reads and lists one entry per CDR3 protein. The sample holds some 200,000 distinct CDR3 sequences; about a tenth are singletons and the top ten take 28%. This material consisted of PBMCs, taken before TCRalphabeta/CD19-depleted stem cell transplant. The source of this sequence is a child less than two years old with acute myeloid leukemia, due to receive a stem cell transplant. The chain links TRBV5-1 to TRBJ2-3; 10 bases fit TRBD2. This CDR3 is CASSKTSGSTDTQYF. As DNA, the CDR3 is TGCGCCAGCAGCAAGACTAGCGGGAGCACAGATACGCAGTATTTT. The complete variable domain, with remaining parts taken from reference TRBV5-1 and TRBJ2-3, reads KAGVTQTPRYLIKTRGQQVTLSCSPISGHRSVSWYQQTPGQGLQFLFEYFSETQRNKGNFPGRFSGRQFSNSRSEMNVSTLELGDSALYLCASSKTSGSTDTQYFGPGTRLTVL.